Here is one TCR beta chain with its context. The record originates from a study of patients and donors after allogeneic stem cell transplantation. Each CDR3 protein is one row after TCRdb ran MiXCR on the RT-PCR reads. The sample includes 150,000 to 200,000 distinct CDR3 sequences, 30% of them seen just once. The CDR3 has 19 amino acids. Germline V gene lookup returns CDR1 DFQATT and CDR2 SNEGSKA (reference sequence). The V gene lost 4 bases and the J gene lost 0 bases, with 22 bases spanning the gap. Specimen: blood, either unsorted or a sorted T cell fraction (not recorded which). This chain connects TRBV20-1 to TRBJ1-6; TRBD1 might be the D (5 bases). This clonotype originated in a human donor who was either an allogeneic HSCT recipient or a stem cell or donor lymphocyte infusion donor (not recorded which). It is not recorded whose cells these are; they may come from a transplant donor. In DNA, the CDR3 is TGCAGTGCTACCCCCTCTTGGGGCGGGGAAGGCTCCTATAATTCACCCCTCCACTTT. Protein sequence: CSATPSWGGEGSYNSPLHF.